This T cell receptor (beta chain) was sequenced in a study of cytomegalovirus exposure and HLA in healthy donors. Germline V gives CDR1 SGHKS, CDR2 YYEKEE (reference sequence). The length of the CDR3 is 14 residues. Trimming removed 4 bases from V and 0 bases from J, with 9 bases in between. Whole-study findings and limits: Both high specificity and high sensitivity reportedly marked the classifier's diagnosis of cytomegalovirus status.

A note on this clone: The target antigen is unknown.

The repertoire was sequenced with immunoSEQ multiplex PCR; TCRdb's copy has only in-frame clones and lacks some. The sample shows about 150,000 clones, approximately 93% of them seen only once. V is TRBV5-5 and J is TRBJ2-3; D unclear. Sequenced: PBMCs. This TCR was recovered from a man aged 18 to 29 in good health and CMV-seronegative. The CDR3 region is CASSVGWSTDTQYF. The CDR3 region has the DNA TGTGCCAGCAGCGTCGGGTGGAGCACAGATACGCAGTATTTT.